This T cell receptor (beta chain) was sequenced during a study of blood T cells in healthy people across ages. Study findings and constraints: Calculation of diversity from one million T cells yielded estimates considered to be underestimates.

It was with a sample-barcoded 5' primer and a J-beta primer mix that a second PCR of about 6 to 12 cycles was run. TCRdb reprocessed the 5' RACE reads via MiXCR and lists one record per CDR3 protein. The sample records 700,000 to 800,000 distinct CDR3 sequences, roughly two fifths being singletons. This clonotype appeared many times. The antigen is unknown. The germline V gene encodes CDR1 SGDLS and CDR2 YYNGEE. The CDR3 is 14 residues long. V gave up 0 bases and J gave up 0 bases, with 7 bases separating them. The sequence derives from a woman aged 55-70 years in good health. V is TRBV9 and J is TRBJ2-7; D is ambiguous. Material for sequencing was blood. The CDR3 DNA reads TGTGCCAGCAGCGTAGAAGTGAACTCCTACGAGCAGTACTTC. It codes for CASSVEVNSYEQYF.